These T cell receptor beta chains were read from a single sample in a study of CD8+CD57+ T cells in acquired aplastic anemia. MiXCR was run by TCRdb on the reads, yielding one entry per CDR3 protein. The sample lists 190,000 or so distinct CDR3 sequences, roughly 50% seen once, with about 1.8% in the top ten. Source material: sorted CD4+, CD8+, or CD8+CD57+ T cells (not recorded which) from PBMCs. These receptors all come from a human donor with aplastic anemia. CDR3s include the opening cysteine and the closing phenylalanine or tryptophan. A D gene is named only where the DNA matches it firmly. Rows may omit the clone size; those that give it use once, few, many or a size class.

len,d_gene,j_gene,v_gene,abundance,CDR3aa,CDR3nt
15,TRBD2,TRBJ2-3,TRBV11-2,.,CASSLLAGVADTQYF,TGTGCCAGCAGCCTCCTGGCGGGAGTCGCAGATACGCAGTATTTT
15,.,TRBJ2-7,TRBV7-7,many,CASSLAEGRVGEQYF,TGTGCTAGCAGCTTAGCGGAGGGCAGGGTCGGCGAGCAGTACTTC
17,TRBD2,TRBJ2-1,TRBV11-2,.,CASSPRLAGGLSNGQFF,TGTGCCAGCAGCCCTCGACTAGCGGGGGGGCTCAGCAATGGGCAGTTCTTC
10,.,TRBJ1-2,TRBV6-1,many,CASIDYGYTF,TGTGCCAGCATCGATTATGGCTACACCTTC
17,.,TRBJ1-5,TRBV20-1,many,CSASPPKLTGSVQPQHF,TGCAGTGCTAGCCCACCCAAACTTACAGGGTCAGTACAGCCCCAGCATTTT
13,.,TRBJ2-1,TRBV3-1,many,CASSQAFGREQFF,TGTGCCAGCAGCCAAGCCTTCGGGCGTGAGCAGTTCTTC
16,TRBD1,TRBJ1-1,TRBV5-4,few,CASSSGRWRGLTEAFF,TGTGCCAGCAGCTCTGGCAGGTGGAGGGGGCTTACTGAAGCTTTCTTT
15,TRBD2,TRBJ2-3,TRBV5-6,once,CASSPGRLATDTQYF,TGTGCCAGCAGCCCAGGGAGACTAGCGACAGATACGCAGTATTTT
15,TRBD2,TRBJ2-5,TRBV20-1,.,CSASVGLGRAETQYF,TGCAGTGCTAGTGTTGGACTAGGGAGGGCAGAGACCCAGTACTTC
13,TRBD1,TRBJ1-2,TRBV29-1,few,CSGGTGASWGYTF,TGCAGCGGAGGGACAGGAGCATCATGGGGCTACACCTTC
12,TRBD1,TRBJ1-2,TRBV29-1,many,CSVGQGAHGYTF,TGCAGCGTCGGACAGGGGGCGCATGGCTACACCTTC
11,.,TRBJ2-7,TRBV7-9,many,CASGSSYEQYF,TGTGCCAGCGGGTCCTCCTACGAGCAGTACTTC
16,.,TRBJ1-1,TRBV4-1,many,CASSQGGTMRNTEAFF,TGCGCCAGCAGCCAAGGTGGGACAATGAGGAACACTGAAGCTTTCTTT
13,.,TRBJ2-7,TRBV6-1,.,CASTMESSYEQYF,TGTGCCAGCACGATGGAGAGCTCCTACGAGCAGTACTTC
18,.,TRBJ1-1,TRBV7-8,many,CASSWGVGGLKSLTEAFF,TGTGCCAGCAGCTGGGGTGTGGGGGGGTTGAAGTCCCTCACTGAAGCTTTCTTT
12,.,TRBJ1-6,TRBV7-9,few,CASSLAGAPLHF,TGTGCCAGCAGCTTAGCAGGCGCACCCCTCCACTTT
13,.,TRBJ1-4,TRBV25-1,few,CATRDPQGEKLFF,TGTGCCACCCGGGACCCACAAGGGGAAAAACTGTTTTTT
13,TRBD1,TRBJ2-7,TRBV11-2,many,CASSFRTGNEQYF,TGTGCCAGCAGCTTCCGGACAGGGAACGAGCAGTACTTC
14,.,TRBJ2-1,TRBV5-4,many,CASSLPKGSNEQFF,TGTGCCAGCAGCTTGCCCAAAGGGAGCAATGAGCAGTTCTTC
15,TRBD1,TRBJ2-7,TRBV28,.,CASSHQGTARYEQYF,TGTGCCAGCAGTCACCAGGGGACAGCTCGCTACGAGCAGTACTTC
16,TRBD1,TRBJ2-1,TRBV11-1,.,CASSLPGQGVNNEQFF,TGTGCCAGCAGCTTGCCGGGACAGGGGGTTAACAATGAGCAGTTCTTC
14,.,TRBJ1-1,TRBV3-1,many,CASSQGEGGTEAFF,TGTGCCAGCAGCCAAGGGGAGGGGGGCACTGAAGCTTTCTTT
14,TRBD1,TRBJ1-5,TRBV12-5,once,CASGKTGGNQPQHF,TGTGCTAGTGGCAAGACAGGGGGCAATCAGCCCCAGCATTTT
11,.,TRBJ2-1,TRBV2,.,CASSIYNEQFF,TGTGCCAGTAGTATTTACAATGAGCAGTTCTTC
15,TRBD2,TRBJ2-3,TRBV11-2,many,CASTAALAGRDTQYF,TGTGCCAGCACCGCCGCCTTAGCGGGTAGAGATACGCAGTATTTT
14,.,TRBJ1-2,TRBV12-3/TRBV12-4,.,CASTRGGLGCGYTF,TGTGCCAGCACCAGGGGAGGGCTTGGGTGTGGCTACACCTTC
13,.,TRBJ2-1,TRBV15,.,CATSRFRGGEQFF,TGTGCCACCAGCAGATTTCGTGGTGGAGAGCAGTTCTTC
14,.,TRBJ1-2,TRBV5-1,many,CASSLALPGNGYTF,TGCGCCAGCAGCTTGGCCCTACCCGGGAATGGCTACACCTTC
16,TRBD1,TRBJ1-4,TRBV9,many,CASSSEQGALSEKLFF,TGTGCCAGCAGCTCGGAACAGGGGGCTTTAAGTGAAAAACTGTTTTTT
16,TRBD2,TRBJ2-7,TRBV10-3,.,CAISESATSGVGEQYF,TGTGCCATCAGTGAGTCTGCGACTAGCGGGGTCGGCGAGCAGTACTTC
17,.,TRBJ2-7,TRBV12-5,many,CASGFSKVGGASYEQYF,TGTGCTAGTGGTTTTTCTAAGGTGGGGGGCGCGTCCTACGAGCAGTACTTC
16,TRBD2,TRBJ2-3,TRBV7-2,many,CASSLEQAGVMNTQYF,TGTGCCAGCAGCTTAGAACAAGCGGGGGTGATGAATACGCAGTATTTT
14,.,TRBJ2-1,TRBV11-2,.,CASSLLSSYNEQFF,TGTGCCAGCAGCCTACTCTCCTCCTACAATGAGCAGTTCTTC
13,.,TRBJ1-6,TRBV12-3/TRBV12-4,.,CASSQVRAAPLHF,TGTGCCAGCAGCCAGGTCAGGGCCGCACCCCTCCACTTT
12,.,TRBJ1-1,TRBV24-1,.,CATPEGNTEAFF,TGTGCCACGCCGGAGGGGAACACTGAAGCTTTCTTT
20,TRBD1,TRBJ1-4,TRBV25-1,.,CASSEYNVFGTGGIYEKLFF,TGTGCCAGCAGTGAATATAATGTATTCGGGACAGGGGGCATTTATGAAAAACTGTTTTTT
14,.,TRBJ1-2,TRBV6-1,.,CASSRTGVDYGYTF,TGTGCCAGCAGTAGAACGGGGGTCGACTATGGCTACACCTTC
15,.,TRBJ2-1,TRBV10-3,.,CAISESRYRDNEQFF,TGTGCCATCAGTGAGTCGAGGTACAGGGACAATGAGCAGTTCTTC
15,.,TRBJ1-6,TRBV7-3,.,CASSLFPSNNSPLHF,TGTGCCAGCAGCTTATTCCCAAGCAACAATTCACCCCTCCACTTT
17,.,TRBJ2-5,TRBV15,.,CATSRVGVGGGQETQYF,TGTGCCACCAGCAGAGTGGGGGTAGGGGGGGGCCAAGAGACCCAGTACTTC